These 17 T cell receptor beta chains were sequenced from one sample in a study of T cells in narcolepsy. Only in-frame clones appear in the TCRdb table, and some are missing; sequencing was by immunoSEQ multiplex PCR. The sample holds about 32,000 clones, 79% seen once. The material sequenced was memory (CD45RA-) CD4+ T cells from blood. These receptors were collected from a human donor in good health.

The chain uses TRBV29-1 and TRBJ2-5; perhaps D is TRBD1 or TRBD2 (5 bases each). The J call may not be correct, given that the DNA end is closer to TRBJ2-7. The CDR3 is 12 amino acids. CDR1 and CDR2 from the germline V gene are SQVTM and ANQGSEA. For the CDR3, the DNA is TGCAGCGTTGGTGAGGGGTCCGGCGAGCAGTACTTC. Its translation is CSVGEGSGEQYF.

V is TRBV7-3 and J is TRBJ2-1; 12 bases are a match to TRBD2. Germline trimming cut 5 bases from V and 4 bases from J; bases unmatched to any gene: 6. The germline V gene encodes CDR1 SGHTA and CDR2 FQGTGA. This CDR3 has 16 amino acids. In DNA form, the CDR3 reads TGTGCCAGCAGCCCGTCCGGGACTAGCGGGTACAATGAGCAGTTCTTC. Translation: CASSPSGTSGYNEQFF.

In this sample, this clone turned up once. J is TRBJ1-4 and V is TRBV30, with 8 bases lining up with TRBD1. The trim removed 8 bases at V and 14 bases at J, leaving 13 bases unmatched. CDR3 length: 12 residues. Looked up from germline, CDR1 is GTSNPN and CDR2 is SVGIG (reference sequence). In DNA form, the CDR3 reads TGTGCCGGCCAGGGACAGGTGGAGCGGCTGTTTTTT. Residues: CAGQGQVERLFF.

CDR3: CASSATGIGQPQHF. CDR3 DNA: TGTGCCAGCAGCGCAACAGGGATTGGTCAGCCCCAGCATTTT. The V and J genes are TRBV5-8 and TRBJ1-5; TRBD1 might be the D (6 bases). Germline CDR1 reads SGHTS; CDR2 reads YDEGEE. The length of the CDR3 is 14 residues. Trimming stripped 4 bases from V and 6 bases from J, with 14 bases between.

J is TRBJ1-1 and V is TRBV29-1; 8 bases align to TRBD1. Germline CDR1 SQVTM, CDR2 ANQGSEA. This CDR3 comprises 12 residues. The junction had 7 bases not matched to a gene; V was cut back by 6 bases and J by 7 bases. For the CDR3, the DNA is TGCAGCGTCCGACAGGGGAGAAGTGAAGCTTTCTTT. Translated: CSVRQGRSEAFF.

This chain links TRBV5-1 with TRBJ1-2; TRBD1 matches at 7 bases. Germline V gene sequence: CDR1 SGHRS, CDR2 YFSETQ. The ends lost 4 bases at V and 7 bases at J; junction bases unmatched: 13. The length of the CDR3 is 15 residues. CDR3 region: CASSPKTGQDGGYTF. DNA of the CDR3: TGCGCCAGCAGCCCGAAGACAGGGCAGGACGGTGGCTACACCTTC. The variable domain in full, with the rest retrieved from reference TRBV5-1 and TRBJ1-2, is KAGVTQTPRYLIKTRGQQVTLSCSPISGHRSVSWYQQTPGQGLQFLFEYFSETQRNKGNFPGRFSGRQFSNSRSEMNVSTLELGDSALYLCASSPKTGQDGGYTFGSGTRLTVV.

The chain carries TRBV5-8 and TRBJ1-4; D is perhaps TRBD1 (5 bases). V lost 5 bases and J lost 7, with 12 bases in between. The germline CDR1 and CDR2 sequences are SGHTS and YDEGEE. The CDR3 runs to 13 residues. The CDR3 spells CASSLGRAEKLFF. The CDR3 DNA reads TGTGCCAGCAGTCTGGGGCGTGCTGAAAAACTGTTTTTT.

This clone has only one observation. The V gene is TRBV30, the J gene TRBJ1-6; the match to TRBD1 covers 8 bases. Germline assignment: CDR1 GTSNPN and CDR2 SVGIG (reference sequence). The CDR3 is 14 residues long. V trimming: 6 bases; J trimming: 4 bases; junction bases outside the gene matches: 5. The CDR3 sequence is CACDRGGYNSPLHF. CDR3 bases: TGTGCCTGCGACAGGGGAGGGTATAATTCACCCCTCCACTTT. The full variable domain, rest sourced from reference TRBV30 and TRBJ1-6, is SQTIHQWPATLVQPVGSPLSLECTVEGTSNPNLYWYRQAAGRGLQLLFYSVGIGQISSEVPQNLSASRPQDRQFILSSKKLLLSDSGFYLCACDRGGYNSPLHFGNGTRLTVT.

The chain uses TRBV4-2 and TRBJ2-2, with 7 bases aligning to TRBD2. Germline-derived CDR1 and CDR2 are LGHNA and YNFKEQ. The V and J ends lost 4 bases and 3 bases, in that order; junction bases with no gene match: 5. The CDR3 extends over 15 amino acids. The CDR3 spells CASSPRGRDTGELFF. CDR3 DNA: TGTGCCAGCAGCCCCCGCGGGAGAGACACCGGGGAGCTGTTTTTT.

Concerning this clone itself: One end of the junction varies from germline; a read error may be responsible. V is TRBV20-1 and J is TRBJ1-1; 7 nucleotides line up with TRBD1. Germline V lookup: CDR1 DFQATT, CDR2 SNEGSKA (reference sequence). CDR3 size: 8 residues. The CDR3 DNA reads TGCAGTGCTATGACAGGGACTTTT. Amino acids: CSAMTGTF.

The gene calls are TRBV2 and TRBJ1-5; D not resolved. This CDR3 has 13 amino acids. Trimming removed 6 bases at V and 7 bases at J, with 13 bases between. Germline CDR1 is SNHLY and CDR2 is FYNNEI. CDR3 residues: CASSVGAEQPQHF. The CDR3 nucleotides are TGTGCCAGCAGCGTGGGCGCCGAGCAGCCCCAGCATTTT.

This clone has only a few counts. V gene TRBV6-5 combines with J gene TRBJ1-1; perhaps TRBD1 as D (6 bases). Germline lookup yields CDR1 MNHEY and CDR2 SVGAGI. The CDR3 totals 15 residues. V was shortened by 6 bases and J by 1 base, with 15 bases between the two germline ends. CDR3 bases: TGTGCCAGCAGGCGAGACGGCAGGGGGAACACTGAAGCTTTCTTT. The encoded protein is CASRRDGRGNTEAFF.

V gene TRBV23-1 combines with J gene TRBJ2-1, with TRBD2 matching over 7 bases. TRBV23-1 is assigned to the ORF class and has an uncertain function. V lost 4 bases and J lost 3; bases outside the gene matches: 12. There are 17 residues in the CDR3. This chain's CDR3 is CASSRYGPSGRYNEQFF. For the CDR3, the DNA is TGCGCCAGCAGTCGATACGGGCCTAGCGGACGCTACAATGAGCAGTTCTTC.

The J gene is TRBJ2-5, the V gene TRBV14; D tentatively reads TRBD1 or TRBD2 (5 bases each). This CDR3 contains 15 residues. The germline V and J ends were trimmed by 4 bases and 9 bases, with 21 bases remaining between them. Per germline, CDR1 SGHDN and CDR2 FVKESK. CDR3 in amino acids: CASSRTRDGSLAQYF. CDR3 bases: TGTGCCAGCAGCCGAACTAGGGACGGTAGTCTGGCCCAGTACTTC.

This sequence joins TRBV6-1 and TRBJ1-1; TRBD1 is a possible D gene (5 bases). CDR1 is MNHNS and CDR2 is SASEGT in the germline V gene. This CDR3 contains 14 residues. Between the trimmed V and J ends, which lost 2 bases and 6 bases, there was a span of 13 bases. In DNA, the CDR3 is TGTGCCAGCAGTGAAATTGGGGCGAGGGCTGAAGCTTTCTTT. Protein: CASSEIGARAEAFF.

This sequence joins TRBV27 and TRBJ1-2, with a possible D match to TRBD1 (6 bases). Germline V gene data show CDR1 as MNHEY and CDR2 as SMNVEV (reference sequence). Trimming removed 6 bases from V and 6 bases from J, with 17 bases in between. The CDR3 has 14 amino acids. The chain's CDR3 is CASRTGFPNDGYTF. CDR3 bases: TGTGCCAGCAGAACAGGGTTTCCCAATGATGGCTACACCTTC.

The CDR3 loop reads CSVGPGEGYGYTF. CDR3 DNA: TGCAGCGTGGGACCAGGGGAGGGGTATGGCTACACCTTC. The chain carries TRBV29-1 and TRBJ1-2, with a weak D call TRBD1 (6 bases). Germline values: CDR1 SQVTM, CDR2 ANQGSEA. V gave up 6 bases and J gave up 5 bases, with 16 bases separating them. The CDR3 is 13 residues long.